What follows describes a single TCR beta chain. Only in-frame clones appear in the TCRdb table, and some are missing; sequencing was by immunoSEQ multiplex PCR. The data show about 150,000 clones, approximately 88% seen once. The CDR3 length is 16 residues. With V trimmed by 2 bases and J by 5 bases, 14 bases remained unmatched. Germline V lookup: CDR1 GTSNPN, CDR2 SVGIG (reference sequence). The data are from a study of T cell responses to AZD1222 COVID-19 vaccine. The receptor comes from an adult in good health. The V and J genes are TRBV30 and TRBJ1-2, with 7 bases identical to TRBD1. The specimen comprised peripheral blood, sampled on day 0 of AZD1222 vaccination. The CDR3 sequence is CAWSPPGQRILYGYTF. The CDR3 DNA is TGTGCCTGGAGTCCGCCGGGACAGCGGATTTTATATGGCTACACCTTC.